Each of the 15 T cell receptor beta chains below was sequenced from the same sample in a study of tumor-infiltrating lymphocytes in oesophageal squamous cell carcinoma. MiXCR was run by TCRdb on the PCR reads, yielding one entry per CDR3 protein. In the table there are around 15,000 distinct CDR3 sequences, over 50% of which are singletons. Sequencing was carried out using esophageal tumor tissue. These receptors came from a female donor with esophageal squamous cell carcinoma.

Remarks on this clonotype: Because it lacks the conserved phenylalanine or tryptophan at the end, this CDR3 is likely a read error. The DNA is left out, because the CDR3 cannot be placed on it with certainty; the CDR3 is given as TCRdb lists it. V and J are TRBV11-2 and TRBJ1-1; the table gives TRBD1 as D, unverified against the DNA. 15 amino acids form the CDR3, both terminal residues included. From germline, CDR1 is SGHAT and CDR2 FQNNGV. CDR3: CASRTGPCALTPSVR.

This clonotype was observed many times. This chain links TRBV7-3 with TRBJ1-3; D is unresolved. CDR3 length equals 19 residues. V was shortened by 5 bases and J by 5 bases, with 28 bases between the two germline ends. Germline-derived CDR1 and CDR2 are SGHTA and FQGTGA. This CDR3 is CASSPTAQPNRGNRNTIYF. The CDR3 DNA is TGTGCCAGCAGCCCAACCGCCCAGCCAAACCGGGGAAACCGAAACACCATATATTTT.

V usage is TRBV6-2 or TRBV6-3 and J usage is TRBJ2-3; maybe TRBD1 (5 bases). The DNA end is a closer match to TRBJ2-7, so the J assignment may be wrong. The CDR3 has 14 residues. CDR1 is MNHEY, CDR2 SVGEGT, per germline. The CDR3 loop is CASSSPEGADTQYF. The CDR3 coding sequence is TGTGCCAGCAGTTCCCCGGAAGGGGCAGATACGCAGTACTTC.

The chain uses TRBV7-8 and TRBJ1-2, with D possibly TRBD1 on 6 matching bases. CDR3 length: 14 residues. Trimming took 5 bases from V and 2 from J, leaving 12 bases between them. The germline V gene has CDR1 SGHVS and CDR2 FQNEAQ. The CDR3 DNA reads TGTGCCAGCAGCCCTCACACAGGGAACTATGGCTACACCTTC. It is translated as CASSPHTGNYGYTF.

Notes on this clonotype: The CDR3 carries no conserved terminal phenylalanine or tryptophan, so it likely arises from a read error. No DNA is shown, since the ends of the CDR3 on it are uncertain; the CDR3 is the one TCRdb lists. The V gene is TRBV28, the J gene TRBJ2-5; whether TRBD2, the table's D call, matches the DNA was not checked. Termini included, the CDR3 measures 14 amino acids. Looked up from germline, CDR1 is MDHEN and CDR2 is SYDVKM. CDR3 residues: CASSPLGDEQYFGN.

Notes on this clonotype: Since the CDR3 does not end with the conserved phenylalanine or tryptophan, this likely comes from a read error. No DNA is shown, since the ends of the CDR3 on it are uncertain; the CDR3 is the one TCRdb lists. This chain links TRBV28 with TRBJ2-6; no check of the table's D call, TRBD1, against the DNA was made. The CDR3 is 16 residues long, ends included. Germline V gene sequence: CDR1 MDHEN, CDR2 SYDVKM. CDR3 sequence reads: CASSLGGLTNEQFFGA.

This clonotype occurred many times. The gene calls are TRBV6-1 and TRBJ1-6; 11 bases are shared with TRBD1. The junction had 9 bases not matched to a gene; V was cut back by 4 bases and J by 10 bases. Germline assignment: CDR1 MNHNS and CDR2 SASEGT. This CDR3 contains 16 residues. This chain's CDR3 is CASSVVSGTGGSPLHF. In DNA form, the CDR3 reads TGTGCCAGCAGTGTTGTCTCCGGGACAGGGGGGTCACCCCTCCACTTT.

This clonotype turned up a few times. The chain is built from TRBV6-1 and TRBJ2-4; perhaps TRBD2 as D (7 bases). Germline V gene data show CDR1 as MNHNS and CDR2 as SASEGT. V was pared by 7 bases and J by 2 bases, with 15 bases between. The CDR3 totals 15 residues. CDR3 protein: CASMLQGGSKNIQYF. Here the CDR3 DNA reads TGTGCCAGCATGCTACAGGGAGGGTCCAAAAACATTCAGTACTTC.

About this clonotype: The conserved phenylalanine or tryptophan is not found at the CDR3 terminus, so this likely reflects a read error. No DNA is shown, since the ends of the CDR3 on it are uncertain; the CDR3 is the one TCRdb lists. This rearrangement joins TRBV7-2 to TRBJ2-3; TRBD2 was called by the table and not checked on the DNA. With termini counted, the CDR3 has 16 amino acids. From germline, CDR1 is SGHTA and CDR2 FQGNSA. The CDR3: CASSLGSGDSEQYFGP.

This clonotype was detected only a few times. The rearrangement uses TRBV7-2 and TRBJ2-1; D possibly corresponds to TRBD2 (5 bases). CDR3 length equals 15 residues. Germline-derived CDR1 and CDR2 are SGHTA and FQGNSA. Trimming took 4 bases from V and 4 from J, leaving 14 bases between them. The CDR3 here is CASSSWSGRYNEQFF. The CDR3 bases are TGTGCCAGCAGCTCCTGGAGCGGTCGATACAATGAGCAGTTCTTC.

This clonotype is classed as large. V is TRBV7-2 and J is TRBJ2-7; D is possibly TRBD2 (5 bases). Germline CDR1 reads SGHTA; CDR2 reads FQGNSA. Trimming removed 3 bases at V and 2 bases at J, with 11 bases between. This CDR3 has 14 amino acids. The CDR3: CASSLRAVTYEQYF. The CDR3 DNA reads TGTGCCAGCAGCTTGAGGGCAGTGACCTACGAGCAGTACTTC.

The V gene is TRBV11-2, the J gene TRBJ2-5, with D uncertain. The DNA end is more similar to TRBJ2-1, so the J call may be wrong. The CDR3 has 12 residues. Germline CDR1 SGHAT, CDR2 FQNNGV. The DNA for the CDR3 is TGTGCCAGCAGTTTCAGCTTTGGTGAGCAGTTCTTC. Translating gives CASSFSFGEQFF.

The gene calls are TRBV6-8 and TRBJ2-1, with D perhaps matching TRBD1 (6 bases). The DNA end favors TRBJ2-7, so the J call may be wrong. This CDR3 region has 14 residues. Germline V gene lookup returns CDR1 MNHGY and CDR2 SAAAGT. The CDR3 here is CASRLRTATYEQYF. The CDR3 nucleotides are TGTGCCAGCAGGCTACGGACAGCGACCTACGAGCAGTACTTC.

This clonotype was counted only a few times. Since a much larger clone is just one base distant, this may be a read error. This rearrangement joins TRBV7-9 to TRBJ2-5; TRBD2 matches at 10 bases. The CDR3 is made up of 16 amino acids. Germline CDR1 reads SEHNR; CDR2 reads FQNEAQ (reference sequence). The CDR3 reads CVTRRASGRGGNEQYF. The CDR3, as DNA: TGTGTTACGCGACGGGCTAGCGGGAGAGGGGGGAATGAGCAGTACTTC. Supplemented by reference TRBV7-9 and TRBJ2-5, the full variable domain reads DTGVSQNPRHKITKRGQNVTFRCDPISEHNRLYWYRQTLGQGPEFLTYFQNEAQLEKSRLLSDRFSAERPKGSFSTLEIQRTEQGDSAMYLCVTRRASGRGGNEQYFGPGTRLLVL.

On this clonotype itself: Since no conserved phenylalanine or tryptophan closes the CDR3, a read error is the likely cause. The limits of the CDR3 on the DNA are not certain, so only TCRdb's listed CDR3 is given. CDR3 protein: CAISEAAGGIYEQYFGS. This sequence joins TRBV10-3 and TRBJ2-1; the table's D call, TRBD1, was not checked against the DNA. Germline CDR1 reads ENHRY; CDR2 reads SYGVKD. The CDR3 is 17 amino acids in total, end residues counted.